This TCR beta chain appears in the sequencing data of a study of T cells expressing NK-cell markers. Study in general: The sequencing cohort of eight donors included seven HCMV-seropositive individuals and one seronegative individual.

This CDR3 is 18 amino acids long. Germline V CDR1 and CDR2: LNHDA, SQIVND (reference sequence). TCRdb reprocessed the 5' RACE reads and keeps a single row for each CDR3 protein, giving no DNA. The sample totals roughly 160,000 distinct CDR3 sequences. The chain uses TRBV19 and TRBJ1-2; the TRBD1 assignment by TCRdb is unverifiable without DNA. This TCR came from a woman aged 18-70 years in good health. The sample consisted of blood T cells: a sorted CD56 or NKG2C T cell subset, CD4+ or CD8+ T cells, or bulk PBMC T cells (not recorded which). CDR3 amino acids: CASSVAGTGFERAYGYTF.